This T cell receptor (beta chain) was observed in a study of technical replicates of blood from several donors (TCRdb year 2017). Note on this clone: Its antigen is still unknown. Within one base of it there is no much larger clone, and no base qualities were kept.

Compared with germline, V lacks 8 bases and J lacks 0 bases; bases without a gene match: 13. Inclusive of the bounding cysteine and phenylalanine, the CDR3 is 18 residues long. Only the CDR3 region is kept as DNA, spanning 54 bases read in frame from base 1. For CDR1 and CDR2, the germline V gene (reference sequence) lists MNHEY and SMNVEV. Library generation was performed with the immunoSEQ multiplex PCR assay. The immuneACCESS repertoire file appears here via TCRdb, limited to in-frame rearrangements. These files lack a portion of the clones; in checked studies, under half of the deficit traces to unresolved V genes, and the cause of the others is not known. This sample comprises approximately 59,000 clones, about 90% of them detected only once. Roughly 5% of the sample goes to the ten largest clones.

Sequenced input: PBMCs. The sequence joins TRBV27 to TRBJ2-6, and 7 junction bases match TRBD2. The origin of this receptor is a human donor in good health. Some clones in this sample may be carry-over from other donors' samples. CDR3 protein: CASGVRGVDTSGANVLTF. The nucleotides are TGTGCCAGCGGCGTACGGGGGGTAGATACCTCTGGGGCCAACGTCCTGACTTTC.